This passage covers 8 T cell receptor beta chains from one sample sequenced in a study of T-cell reconstitution after alpha-beta-depleted transplantation in children (dated by TCRdb to 2016 to 2018). The library was prepared using PCR. Instrument on record: Illumina HiSeq 2500. Molecular barcoding was employed in the preparation of TCR libraries, with unique molecular identifiers being used to normalize TCRbeta repertoire quantification. Using fastp at Q25 and MiXCR, TCRdb reprocessed the public reads and kept productive beta chains. Duplicate CDR3 protein sequences are folded into a single record with the most common DNA and genes. A total of roughly 200,000 distinct CDR3 sequences appear in this sample, 8% to 10% of them only once. The ten top clones hold 5.5% to 8% of the sample. Sequences were derived from PBMCs from the stem cell graft donor, sampled from the stem cell graft. These TCRs come from a human donor who donated a stem cell graft to a child with acute lymphoblastic leukemia.

In its sample, this clonotype was seen a few times. The chain links TRBV13 to TRBJ2-5, with no clear D. Trimming cost V 2 bases and J 5 bases, with 6 bases left between them. The CDR3 has 12 residues. Germline V lookup: CDR1 PRHDT, CDR2 FYEKMQ (reference sequence). CDR3 bases: TGTGCCAGCAGCTTAAGGTGGGAGACCCAGTACTTC. Its translation is CASSLRWETQYF.

V usage is TRBV7-8 and J usage is TRBJ2-3, with TRBD2 matching 8 bases. V shed 5 bases, J shed 4 bases, and the junction held 11 bases outside the gene matches. The CDR3 spans 16 residues. From germline, CDR1 is SGHVS and CDR2 FQNEAQ. The DNA of the CDR3 is TGTGCCAGCAGCCTTACGGCAGCGGGGGTCTCAGATACGCAGTATTTT. The encoded protein is CASSLTAAGVSDTQYF. Full variable domain (remainder filled in from reference TRBV7-8 and TRBJ2-3): GAGVSQSPRYKVAKRGQDVALRCDPISGHVSLFWYQQALGQGPEFLTYFQNEAQLDKSGLPSDRFFAERPEGSVSTLKIQRTQQEDSAVYLCASSLTAAGVSDTQYFGPGTRLTVL.

This clonotype was found many times. This rearrangement joins TRBV10-3 to TRBJ1-1; 9 bases fit TRBD1. Germline assignment: CDR1 ENHRY and CDR2 SYGVKD. This CDR3 has 16 residues. The V segment lost 6 bases and the J segment 5 bases; nucleotides outside the gene matches: 13. CDR3 residues: CAISDPGQGTGTEAFF. CDR3 DNA: TGTGCCATCAGCGATCCGGGACAGGGAACGGGTACTGAAGCTTTCTTT.

This clonotype came up a few times. The gene calls are TRBV5-1 and TRBJ2-7; 11 bases are a match to TRBD2. CDR3 length: 21 residues. V lost 4 bases to trimming and J lost 3 bases; unmatched junction nucleotides: 24. Germline lookup yields CDR1 SGHRS and CDR2 YFSETQ. The CDR3 DNA follows: TGCGCCAGCAGCCAAGGAGCTAGCGGGGGGCCTAATCCTGGCAGCTTCTACGAGCAGTACTTC. Translated: CASSQGASGGPNPGSFYEQYF. Combining the CDR3 with reference TRBV5-1 and TRBJ2-7 gives the whole variable domain KAGVTQTPRYLIKTRGQQVTLSCSPISGHRSVSWYQQTPGQGLQFLFEYFSETQRNKGNFPGRFSGRQFSNSRSEMNVSTLELGDSALYLCASSQGASGGPNPGSFYEQYFGPGTRLTVT.

The J gene is TRBJ2-2, the V gene TRBV7-7; 10 bases agree with TRBD1. Trimming took 1 base from V and 3 from J; bases not matched to a gene: 5. Per germline, CDR1 SSHAT and CDR2 FNYEAQ (reference sequence). The CDR3 covers 17 residues. The CDR3 sequence is CASSLGGGTGDTGELFF. The CDR3 nucleotides are TGTGCCAGCAGCTTAGGAGGAGGGACAGGGGACACCGGGGAGCTGTTTTTT.

The chain joins TRBV4-1 to TRBJ2-7; TRBD2 might be the D (5 bases). The germline V gene encodes CDR1 MGHRA and CDR2 YSYEKL. Deletions cut 4 bases from V and 3 bases from J, with 16 bases between. The CDR3 spans 15 residues. This chain's CDR3 is CASSPLWTGSYEQYF. The CDR3, as DNA: TGCGCCAGCAGCCCGCTCTGGACGGGGAGCTACGAGCAGTACTTC.

The rearrangement joins TRBV12-3 or TRBV12-4 to TRBJ2-5; D could derive from TRBD1 or TRBD2 (7 bases each). Trimming removed 5 bases from V and 2 bases from J, with 15 bases in between. The CDR3 runs to 15 residues. CDR3 bases: TGTGCCAGCAGTCGTCAGGGGGGGGTACAAGAGACCCAGTACTTC. Translated: CASSRQGGVQETQYF.

This clonotype occurred many times. The genes are TRBV7-2 and TRBJ2-1, with D perhaps TRBD2 (6 bases). The CDR3 is made up of 16 amino acids. Germline-derived CDR1 and CDR2 are SGHTA and FQGNSA. Trimming cost V 5 bases and J 1 base, with 15 bases left between them. The CDR3 is CASSTTFAGSYNEQFF. The CDR3 nucleotides read TGTGCCAGCAGCACTACCTTCGCGGGGTCCTACAATGAGCAGTTCTTC.